The 6 T cell receptor beta chains reported below all come from one sample, sequenced in a study of a mutant IDH1 vaccine in newly diagnosed glioma. Assay: immunoSEQ multiplex PCR; the TCRdb copy retains only in-frame clones and omits some. The data contain around 59,000 clones, around 90% of them singletons. The time point here: baseline, week 1 (first vaccination visit). Noted treatment: pre-vaccination baseline after standard-of-care therapy. This specimen consisted of PBMCs, obtained from a glioma patient treated with radiotherapy, temozolomide or both. The receptor set was obtained from a man over 45 with glioma.

The J gene is TRBJ2-5, the V gene TRBV5-1, with TRBD2 identical over 10 bases. The germline V gene has CDR1 SGHRS and CDR2 YFSETQ. The CDR3 totals 16 residues. Losses at the gene ends were 4 bases for V and 2 bases for J; bases not matched to a gene: 8. CDR3 protein: CASSPQASGGQETQYF. The CDR3 nucleotides are TGCGCCAGCAGCCCTCAGGCTAGCGGGGGACAAGAGACCCAGTACTTC.

The chain carries TRBV19 and TRBJ1-5; D is possibly TRBD1 (5 bases). Trimming left V 1 base short and J 5 bases short, with 12 bases between. Per the germline V gene, CDR1 is LNHDA and CDR2 is SQIVND (reference sequence). CDR3 length equals 15 residues. CDR3 region: CASSIGPLGDQPQHF. The CDR3 coding sequence is TGTGCCAGTAGTATAGGGCCCTTGGGGGATCAGCCCCAGCATTTT.

This chain uses TRBV15 with TRBJ2-1; 8 nucleotides match TRBD2. CDR3 length: 15 residues. Germline-derived CDR1 and CDR2 are LNHNV and YYDKDF (reference sequence). V lost 1 base to trimming and J lost 4 bases; unmatched junction nucleotides: 3. CDR3 nucleotides: TGTGCCACCAGCAGAGGGGCTAGCGGGTACAATGAGCAGTTCTTC. Translating it yields CATSRGASGYNEQFF.

This clone was seen once. The CDR3 reads CASRDRGGLYGYTF. In nucleotides, the CDR3 is TGTGCAAGTCGCGACCGTGGCGGCCTCTATGGCTACACCTTC. V is TRBV12-2 and J is TRBJ1-2. TRBV12-2 is noted as a pseudogene. This CDR3 comprises 14 residues.

The chain combines TRBV28 with TRBJ1-4; D may be TRBD1 (6 bases). The length of the CDR3 is 14 residues. V shed 10 bases and J shed 8 bases, with 20 bases lying between them. From germline, CDR1 is MDHEN and CDR2 SYDVKM. CDR3: CATGGRGFIEKLFF. The DNA of the CDR3 is TGTGCCACTGGGGGCAGGGGCTTTATAGAAAAACTGTTTTTT.

This clone was picked up one time. The chain is built from TRBV2 and TRBJ2-7, with TRBD2 matching over 13 bases. Germline V lookup: CDR1 SNHLY, CDR2 FYNNEI. The CDR3 has 15 amino acids. Losses at the gene ends were 3 bases for V and 4 bases for J; bases not matched to a gene: 3. In DNA, the CDR3 is TGTGCCAGCAGTGACCGGACTAGCGGGAGTTACGAGCAGTACTTC. It translates to CASSDRTSGSYEQYF. Drawing the rest from reference TRBV2 and TRBJ2-7, the complete variable domain is EPEVTQTPSHQVTQMGQEVILRCVPISNHLYFYWYRQILGQKVEFLVSFYNNEISEKSEIFDDQFSVERPDGSNFTLKIRSTKLEDSAMYFCASSDRTSGSYEQYFGPGTRLTVT.